What follows are 14 T cell receptor beta chains derived from one specimen sequenced in a study of shared clonotypes between healthy human individuals. Assay: immunoSEQ multiplex PCR; the TCRdb copy retains only in-frame clones and omits some. Among more than 850,000 clones listed, about four fifths were seen once. Sequencing was carried out using memory CD4+ T cells from PBMCs. The subset is: CD45RA-negative fraction. The source of these receptors is a man aged 18 to 35 in good health. Some clones in this sample may be carry-over from other donors' samples.

The chain employs TRBV5-4 and TRBJ2-3, with TRBD1 identical over 10 bases. CDR1 is SGHNT and CDR2 is YYREEE in the germline V gene (reference sequence). J was trimmed by 1 base and V by 0 bases; bases with no gene match: 2. The CDR3 consists of 16 residues. The CDR3 loop is CASSLAGTGGTDTQYF. In DNA form, the CDR3 reads TGTGCCAGCAGCTTGGCCGGGACAGGGGGCACAGATACGCAGTATTTT.

In this sample, this clone turned up a few times. CDR3 residues: CASSPGLAGGVDQYF. CDR3 bases: TGTGCCAGTAGTCCGGGACTAGCGGGAGGAGTGGATCAGTACTTC. The J gene is TRBJ2-7, the V gene TRBV19; TRBD2 matches 15 bases. This CDR3 comprises 15 residues. CDR1 and CDR2 (germline): LNHDA, SQIVND (reference sequence). J gave up 10 bases and V 5 bases, and 9 bases lay outside the gene matches.

The CDR3 loop reads CASTIWTGLDNEQFF. The CDR3 coding sequence is TGTGCCAGCACTATCTGGACAGGGCTGGACAATGAGCAGTTCTTC. V is TRBV13 and J is TRBJ2-1, with TRBD1 matching 8 bases. CDR1 and CDR2 (germline): PRHDT, FYEKMQ (reference sequence). J gave up 5 bases and V 7 bases, and 10 bases lay outside the gene matches. This CDR3 has 15 residues.

The V and J genes are TRBV7-9 and TRBJ2-7, with TRBD1 matching 7 bases. In germline, CDR1 is SEHNR, CDR2 FQNEAQ (reference sequence). The CDR3 totals 16 residues. The V and J ends lost 4 bases and 1 base, in that order; junction bases with no gene match: 10. The CDR3: CASSYPPGQSSYEQYF. The CDR3 nucleotides read TGTGCCAGCAGCTATCCCCCGGGACAGTCTTCCTACGAGCAGTACTTC.

The CDR3 sequence is CASSEWGLAGGSTGELFF. The CDR3 region has the DNA TGTGCCAGCAGTGAATGGGGACTAGCGGGAGGTAGCACCGGGGAGCTGTTTTTT. J is TRBJ2-2 and V is TRBV25-1, with 15 bases lining up with TRBD2. V was pared by 1 base and J by 4 bases, with 4 bases of the junction left unmatched. This CDR3 region has 18 residues. The germline V gene encodes CDR1 MGHDK and CDR2 SYGVNS. The full variable domain, its missing parts supplied by reference TRBV25-1 and TRBJ2-2, is EADIYQTPRYLVIGTGKKITLECSQTMGHDKMYWYQQDPGMELHLIHYSYGVNSTEKGDLSSESTVSRIRTEHFPLTLESARPSHTSQYLCASSEWGLAGGSTGELFFGEGSRLTVL.

This clone was seen once. The rearrangement links TRBV5-1 to TRBJ1-1, with a weak D call TRBD1 (5 bases). Trimming removed 2 bases at V and 5 bases at J, with 13 bases between. In germline, CDR1 is SGHRS, CDR2 YFSETQ. The CDR3 consists of 14 residues. The CDR3 DNA reads as TGCGCCAGCAGCTTAGTTAAAGGGGAAACTGAAGCTTTCTTT. It specifies CASSLVKGETEAFF.

The J gene is TRBJ2-6, the V gene TRBV7-9; the D is unclear. The CDR3 is 16 residues long. Trimming pared 1 base from V and 2 bases from J, leaving 9 bases between. Per the germline V gene, CDR1 is SEHNR and CDR2 is FQNEAQ (reference sequence). The CDR3 region is CASSLGAGAGANVLTF. CDR3 nucleotide sequence: TGTGCCAGCAGCTTAGGTGCCGGTGCTGGGGCCAACGTCCTGACTTTC.

The chain's CDR3 is CASSVGTSGYDAKNIQYF. In DNA form, the CDR3 reads TGTGCCAGCAGCGTGGGGACTAGCGGGTACGACGCCAAAAACATTCAGTACTTC. The chain uses TRBV7-8 and TRBJ2-4; 12 bases are a match to TRBD2. With 5 bases clipped from V and 1 base from J, the junction kept 9 bases outside the gene matches. The CDR3 is 18 amino acids. The germline gives CDR1 SGHVS, CDR2 FQNEAQ.

This rearrangement joins TRBV7-2 to TRBJ2-2; D gene unclear. V was clipped by 5 bases and J by 1 base, with 5 bases between them. Germline CDR1 is SGHTA and CDR2 is FQGNSA. This CDR3 is 13 amino acids long. In DNA, the CDR3 is TGTGCCAGCAGCCGGGTGAACACCGGGGAGCTGTTTTTT. Protein: CASSRVNTGELFF.

This clone was seen repeatedly, ten times or more. V usage is TRBV10-2 and J usage is TRBJ2-3; 9 positions agree with TRBD1. The CDR3 totals 14 residues. CDR1 and CDR2 from the germline V gene are WSHSY and SAAADI. After removal of 6 bases from V and 2 bases from J, the junction contained 3 bases not matched to a gene. The CDR3 here is CASRTGGDTDTQYF. As DNA, the CDR3 is TGCGCCAGCAGGACAGGGGGTGACACAGATACGCAGTATTTT.

The chain combines TRBV7-3 with TRBJ2-3; D is possibly TRBD2 (6 bases). Trimming left V 5 bases short and J 4 bases short, with 19 bases between. The CDR3 totals 16 residues. CDR1 and CDR2 from the germline V gene are SGHTA and FQGTGA. This CDR3 is CASSPGGAQDPDTQYF. DNA for the CDR3: TGTGCCAGCAGCCCCGGAGGGGCGCAGGACCCAGATACGCAGTATTTT.

This chain connects TRBV18 to TRBJ2-5; D gene ambiguous. The CDR3 is 13 amino acids. Germline loops: CDR1 KGHSH, CDR2 LQKENI. V was pared by 5 bases and J by 2 bases, with 9 bases between. The CDR3 here is CASSFSPQETQYF. In DNA, the CDR3 is TGTGCCAGCTCATTTTCACCTCAAGAGACCCAGTACTTC.

The rearrangement joins TRBV6-5 to TRBJ1-5, with a weak D call TRBD1 (6 bases). CDR1 is MNHEY, CDR2 SVGAGI, per germline. The CDR3 totals 15 residues. V lost 4 bases and J 0 bases, leaving 10 bases between the germline ends. DNA of the CDR3: TGTGCCAGCAGTTGGGGGCGAGGTAGCAATCAGCCCCAGCATTTT. It is translated as CASSWGRGSNQPQHF.

This clone was recorded only once. The chain has TRBV5-6 and TRBJ1-6; no firm D call. The V and J ends lost 0 bases and 7 bases respectively, with 5 bases between them. The germline CDR1 and CDR2 sequences are SGHDT and YYEEEE. The CDR3 spans 13 residues. In nucleotides, the CDR3 is TGTGCCAGCAGCTTGGAGCAAAATTCACCCCTCCACTTT. Its protein product is CASSLEQNSPLHF.